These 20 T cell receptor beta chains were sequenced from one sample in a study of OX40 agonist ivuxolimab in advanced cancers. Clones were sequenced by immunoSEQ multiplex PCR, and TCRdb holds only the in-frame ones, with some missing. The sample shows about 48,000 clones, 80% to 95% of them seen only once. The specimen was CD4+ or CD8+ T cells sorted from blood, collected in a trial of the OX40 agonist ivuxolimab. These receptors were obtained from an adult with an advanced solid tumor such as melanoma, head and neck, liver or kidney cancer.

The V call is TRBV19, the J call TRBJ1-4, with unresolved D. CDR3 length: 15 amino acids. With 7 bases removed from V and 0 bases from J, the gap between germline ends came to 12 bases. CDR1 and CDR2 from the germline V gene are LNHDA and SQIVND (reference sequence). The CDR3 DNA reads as TGTGCCAGTACCCCTAGGACGGCAACTAATGAAAAACTGTTTTTT. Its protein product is CASTPRTATNEKLFF.

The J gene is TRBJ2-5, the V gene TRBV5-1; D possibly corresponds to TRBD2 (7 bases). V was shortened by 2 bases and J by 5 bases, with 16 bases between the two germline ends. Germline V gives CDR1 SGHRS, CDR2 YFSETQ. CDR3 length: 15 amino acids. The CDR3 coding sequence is TGCGCCAGCAGCTTCTCAGGAGGGAGGGGGGAGACCCAGTACTTC. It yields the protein CASSFSGGRGETQYF.

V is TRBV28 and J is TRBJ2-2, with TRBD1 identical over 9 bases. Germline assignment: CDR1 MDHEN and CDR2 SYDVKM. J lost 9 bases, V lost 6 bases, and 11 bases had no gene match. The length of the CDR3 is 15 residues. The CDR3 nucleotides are TGTGCCAGCAGCATTGGTACAGGGGGCTTGCGGGAGCTGTTTTTT. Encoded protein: CASSIGTGGLRELFF. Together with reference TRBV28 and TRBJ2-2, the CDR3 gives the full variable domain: DVKVTQSSRYLVKRTGEKVFLECVQDMDHENMFWYRQDPGLGLRLIYFSYDVKMKEKGDIPEGYSVSREKKERFSLILESASTNQTSMYLCASSIGTGGLRELFFGEGSRLTVL.

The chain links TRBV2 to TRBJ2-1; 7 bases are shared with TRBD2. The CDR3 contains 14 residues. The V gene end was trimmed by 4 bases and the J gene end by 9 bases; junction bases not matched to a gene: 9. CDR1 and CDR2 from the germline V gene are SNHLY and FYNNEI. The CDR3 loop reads CASSGRGWTGEQFF. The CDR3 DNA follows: TGTGCCAGCAGTGGGCGGGGGTGGACGGGTGAGCAGTTCTTC.

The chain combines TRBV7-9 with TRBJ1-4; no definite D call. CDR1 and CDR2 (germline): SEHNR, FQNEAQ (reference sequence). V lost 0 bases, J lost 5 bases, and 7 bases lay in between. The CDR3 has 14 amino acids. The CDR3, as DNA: TGTGCCAGCAGCTTAGCGGGCCGGAATGAAAAACTGTTTTTT. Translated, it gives CASSLAGRNEKLFF.

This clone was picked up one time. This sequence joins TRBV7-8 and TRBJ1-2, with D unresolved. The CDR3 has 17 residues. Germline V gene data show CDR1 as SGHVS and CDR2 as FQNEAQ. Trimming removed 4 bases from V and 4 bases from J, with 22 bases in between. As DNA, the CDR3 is TGTGCCAGCAGCTCCACCCCCCCTGGGGAAATAACCTATGGCTACACCTTC. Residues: CASSSTPPGEITYGYTF. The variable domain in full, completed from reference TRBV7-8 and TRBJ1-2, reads GAGVSQSPRYKVAKRGQDVALRCDPISGHVSLFWYQQALGQGPEFLTYFQNEAQLDKSGLPSDRFFAERPEGSVSTLKIQRTQQEDSAVYLCASSSTPPGEITYGYTFGSGTRLTVV.

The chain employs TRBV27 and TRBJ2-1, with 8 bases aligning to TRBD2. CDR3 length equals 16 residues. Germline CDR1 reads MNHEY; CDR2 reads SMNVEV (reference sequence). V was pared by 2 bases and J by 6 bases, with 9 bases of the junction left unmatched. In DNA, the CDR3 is TGTGCCAGCAGTTTAGTCCCGGGGGGGCATGGCAATGAGCAGTTCTTC. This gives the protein CASSLVPGGHGNEQFF.

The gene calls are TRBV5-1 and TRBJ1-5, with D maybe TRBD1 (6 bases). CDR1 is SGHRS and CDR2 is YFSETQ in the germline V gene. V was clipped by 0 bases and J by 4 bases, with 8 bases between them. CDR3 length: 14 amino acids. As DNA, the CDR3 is TGCGCCAGCAGCTTGGAAGACAGGAATCAGCCCCAGCATTTT. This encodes CASSLEDRNQPQHF.

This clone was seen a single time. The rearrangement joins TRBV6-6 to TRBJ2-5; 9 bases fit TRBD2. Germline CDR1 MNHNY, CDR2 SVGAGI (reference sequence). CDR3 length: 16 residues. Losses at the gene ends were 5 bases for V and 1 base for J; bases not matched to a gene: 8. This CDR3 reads CASSSTQRGAQETQYF. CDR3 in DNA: TGTGCCAGCAGTAGTACCCAGCGGGGGGCCCAAGAGACCCAGTACTTC.

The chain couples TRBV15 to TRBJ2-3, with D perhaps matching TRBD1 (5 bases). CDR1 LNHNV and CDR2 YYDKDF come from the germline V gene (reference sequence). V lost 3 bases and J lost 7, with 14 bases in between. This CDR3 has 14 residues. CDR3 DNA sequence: TGTGCCACCAGCAGCCAGGGTTCAGGTAATACGCAGTATTTT. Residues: CATSSQGSGNTQYF.

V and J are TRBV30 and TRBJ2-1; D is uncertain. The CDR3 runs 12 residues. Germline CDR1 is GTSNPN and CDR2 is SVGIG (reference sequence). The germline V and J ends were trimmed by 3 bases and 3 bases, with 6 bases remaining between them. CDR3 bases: TGTGCCTGGAGCACCCTCTACAATGAGCAGTTCTTC. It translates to CAWSTLYNEQFF.

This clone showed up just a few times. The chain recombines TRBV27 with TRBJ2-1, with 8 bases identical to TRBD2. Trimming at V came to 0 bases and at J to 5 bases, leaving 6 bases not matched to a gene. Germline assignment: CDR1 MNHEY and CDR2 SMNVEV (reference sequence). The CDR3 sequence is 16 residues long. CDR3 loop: CASSLSAGAYNNEQFF. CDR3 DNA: TGTGCCAGCAGTTTATCAGCGGGGGCCTATAACAATGAGCAGTTCTTC.

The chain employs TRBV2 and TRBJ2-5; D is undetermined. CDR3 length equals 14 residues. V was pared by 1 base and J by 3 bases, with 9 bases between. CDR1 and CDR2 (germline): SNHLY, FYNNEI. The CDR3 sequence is CASSEVGGEETQYF. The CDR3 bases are TGTGCCAGCAGTGAAGTTGGCGGAGAAGAGACCCAGTACTTC.

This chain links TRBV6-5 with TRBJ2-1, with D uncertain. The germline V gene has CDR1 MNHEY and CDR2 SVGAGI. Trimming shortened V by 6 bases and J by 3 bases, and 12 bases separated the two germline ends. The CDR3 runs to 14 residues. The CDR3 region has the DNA TGTGCCAGCAGCCCCCCTGGTTACTACAATGAGCAGTTCTTC. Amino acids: CASSPPGYYNEQFF.

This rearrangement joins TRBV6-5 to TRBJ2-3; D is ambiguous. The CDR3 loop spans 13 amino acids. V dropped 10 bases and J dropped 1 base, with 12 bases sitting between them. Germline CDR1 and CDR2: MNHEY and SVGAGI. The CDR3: CATNEVGTDTQYF. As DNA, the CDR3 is TGTGCCACCAACGAGGTTGGCACAGATACGCAGTATTTT.

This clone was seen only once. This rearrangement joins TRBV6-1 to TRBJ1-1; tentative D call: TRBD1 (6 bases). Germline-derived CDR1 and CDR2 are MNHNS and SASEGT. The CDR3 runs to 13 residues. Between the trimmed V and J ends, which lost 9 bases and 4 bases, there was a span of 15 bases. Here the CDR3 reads CASKEQGGTEAFF. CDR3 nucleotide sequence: TGTGCCAGTAAAGAACAGGGTGGCACTGAAGCTTTCTTT.

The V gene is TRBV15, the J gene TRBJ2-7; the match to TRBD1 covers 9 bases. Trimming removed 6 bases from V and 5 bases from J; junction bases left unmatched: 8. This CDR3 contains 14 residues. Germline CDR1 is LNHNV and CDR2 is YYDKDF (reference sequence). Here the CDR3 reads CATSRTGDLHEQYF. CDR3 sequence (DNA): TGTGCCACCAGTCGGACAGGGGATTTACACGAGCAGTACTTC.

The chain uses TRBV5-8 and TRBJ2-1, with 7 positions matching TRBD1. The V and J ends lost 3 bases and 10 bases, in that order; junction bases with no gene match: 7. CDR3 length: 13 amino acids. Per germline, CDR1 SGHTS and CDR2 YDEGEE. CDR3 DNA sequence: TGTGCCAGCAGCTCGATCACAGGGGAGGAGCAGTTCTTC. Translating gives CASSSITGEEQFF.

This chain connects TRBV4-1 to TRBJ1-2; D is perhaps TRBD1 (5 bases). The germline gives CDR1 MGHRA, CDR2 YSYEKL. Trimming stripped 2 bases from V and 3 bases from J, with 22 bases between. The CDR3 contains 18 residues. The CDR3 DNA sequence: TGCGCCAGCAGCCAAATTTGGAAGATGGGGGGAAAGGACTATGGCTACACCTTC. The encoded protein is CASSQIWKMGGKDYGYTF.

This CDR3 reads CATSPRGQGAIGELFF. The CDR3 DNA reads TGTGCCACCAGCCCAAGAGGGCAGGGGGCTATCGGGGAGCTGTTTTTT. This chain connects TRBV15 to TRBJ2-2; TRBD1 agrees at 8 bases. V gave up 5 bases and J gave up 7 bases; unmatched junction bases: 12. CDR3 length equals 16 residues. Germline V gene sequence: CDR1 LNHNV, CDR2 YYDKDF (reference sequence). Together with reference TRBV15 and TRBJ2-2, the CDR3 gives the full variable domain: DAMVIQNPRYQVTQFGKPVTLSCSQTLNHNVMYWYQQKSSQAPKLLFHYYDKDFNNEADTPDNFQSRRPNTSFCFLDIRSPGLGDTAMYLCATSPRGQGAIGELFFGEGSRLTVL.